Presented here are 13 T cell receptor beta chains from one specimen sequenced in a study of T cells in Graves' hyperthyroidism and ophthalmopathy (dated by TCRdb to about 2019). The library came from multiplex PCR. TCRdb records Illumina HiSeq 2000 as the sequencer. Amplification of TCR beta CDR3 regions was carried out from RNA transcripts. A first-round RT-PCR of the TCR CDR3 used the HTBI primer set with the Qiagen OneStep RT-PCR kit. TCRdb took the public reads, trimmed them with fastp at Q25, ran MiXCR for clone calling and kept in-frame beta chains. Records with the same CDR3 protein are collapsed into one entry carrying the most frequent genes and DNA. The sample table contains over 400,000 distinct CDR3 sequences; only one count was recorded for over 12% of them. Less than 15% of the sample belongs to the ten largest clones. Sequencing was carried out using blood. The receptors come from a man aged 18-30 years with Graves' ophthalmopathy.

The sample holds many counts of this clonotype. The gene calls are TRBV27 and TRBJ2-7; D is possibly TRBD1 (6 bases). The CDR3 loop spans 15 amino acids. CDR1 is MNHEY, CDR2 SMNVEV, per germline (reference sequence). V was shortened by 2 bases and J by 6 bases, with 17 bases between the two germline ends. The CDR3 bases are TGTGCCAGCAGTTTAGGTGGGGGCGCTCCTGGCGAGCAGTACTTC. Its protein is CASSLGGGAPGEQYF.

Ten or more counts support this clonotype. The J gene is TRBJ2-7, the V gene TRBV3-1; D is unresolved. V was pared by 6 bases and J by 2 bases, with 11 bases between. This CDR3 is 13 amino acids long. Germline V gene lookup returns CDR1 LGHDT and CDR2 YNNKEL (reference sequence). CDR3 in DNA: TGTGCCAGCAGTCAGGACGTCACCTACGAGCAGTACTTC. This translates into CASSQDVTYEQYF.

In its sample, this clonotype was seen a few times. The genes are TRBV5-8 and TRBJ1-1, with 7 bases matching TRBD1. The length of the CDR3 is 14 residues. Germline lookup yields CDR1 SGHTS and CDR2 YDEGEE. V lost 3 bases, J lost 2 bases, and 4 bases stayed unmatched. CDR3 region: CASSSDRVNTEAFF. CDR3 bases: TGTGCCAGCAGCTCTGACAGGGTAAACACTGAAGCTTTCTTT.

This sequence joins TRBV6-2 or TRBV6-3 and TRBJ2-7, with 9 bases fitting TRBD1. V shed 2 bases, J shed 5 bases, and the junction held 7 bases outside the gene matches. The CDR3 is made up of 15 amino acids. Germline V gene data show CDR1 as MNHEY and CDR2 as SVGEGT. CDR3 DNA: TGTGCCAGCAGTTACACTTGGGACAGGGACGACGAGCAGTACTTC. It is translated as CASSYTWDRDDEQYF.

In its sample, this clonotype was seen many times. For the CDR3, the DNA is TGTGCCAGCAGCCTACATTACGAGCAGTACTTC. This codes for CASSLHYEQYF. The V gene is TRBV5-6, the J gene TRBJ2-7, with unresolved D. The CDR3 has 11 residues. V was clipped by 4 bases and J by 4 bases, with 6 bases between them. Germline V gene data show CDR1 as SGHDT and CDR2 as YYEEEE.

This clonotype was seen repeatedly, ten times or more. This chain connects TRBV5-1 to TRBJ2-7; possible D gene TRBD2, 6 bases. The CDR3 length is 15 residues. V dropped 0 bases and J dropped 2 bases, with 12 bases sitting between them. Germline CDR1 is SGHRS and CDR2 is YFSETQ. The CDR3 nucleotides read TGCGCCAGCAGCTTGGTTGGGACTTCCACCTACGAGCAGTACTTC. It yields the protein CASSLVGTSTYEQYF. The full variable domain, its missing parts supplied by reference TRBV5-1 and TRBJ2-7, is KAGVTQTPRYLIKTRGQQVTLSCSPISGHRSVSWYQQTPGQGLQFLFEYFSETQRNKGNFPGRFSGRQFSNSRSEMNVSTLELGDSALYLCASSLVGTSTYEQYFGPGTRLTVT.

CDR3 sequence (DNA): TGTGCCAGCAGTTACTCGGACAGGGGACCTGGAAACACCATATATTTT. It is translated as CASSYSDRGPGNTIYF. The V call is TRBV6-5, the J call TRBJ1-3; 9 bases map to TRBD1. This CDR3 is built from 16 residues. Germline lookup yields CDR1 MNHEY and CDR2 SVGAGI. J lost 2 bases, V lost 0 bases, and 2 bases had no gene match.

This clonotype was counted between two and nine times. This sequence joins TRBV5-1 and TRBJ2-2, with 11 bases aligning to TRBD1. Germline V gives CDR1 SGHRS, CDR2 YFSETQ. The CDR3 contains 14 residues. V was pared by 3 bases and J by 7 bases, with 2 bases of the junction left unmatched. In DNA, the CDR3 is TGCGCCAGCAGCTCGGGGACAGGGGGCGGGGAGCTGTTTTTT. This codes for CASSSGTGGGELFF.

The rearrangement uses TRBV7-9 and TRBJ2-7; the match to TRBD1 covers 7 bases. Germline V gene lookup returns CDR1 SEHNR and CDR2 FQNEAQ (reference sequence). This CDR3 is 14 amino acids long. Losses at the gene ends were 5 bases for V and 6 bases for J; bases not matched to a gene: 10. CDR3 amino acids: CASSRTGAAGEQYF. CDR3 bases: TGTGCCAGCAGCCGAACAGGGGCTGCGGGCGAGCAGTACTTC.

This clonotype was seen a few times. This chain uses TRBV5-4 with TRBJ2-2; TRBD1 aligns across 8 bases. The junction had 5 bases not matched to a gene; V was cut back by 6 bases and J by 1 base. Germline CDR1 reads SGHNT; CDR2 reads YYREEE (reference sequence). The CDR3 spans 15 residues. The CDR3 loop reads CASTQTGVNTGELFF. CDR3 DNA: TGTGCCAGCACCCAGACAGGGGTGAACACCGGGGAGCTGTTTTTT.

Many counts were recorded for this clonotype. This rearrangement joins TRBV2 to TRBJ1-1; TRBD1 matches at 7 bases. From germline, CDR1 is SNHLY and CDR2 FYNNEI. Trimming removed 9 bases from V and 1 base from J; junction bases left unmatched: 8. This CDR3 has 14 residues. CDR3 nucleotides: TGTGCCAGAAAAAATACAGGGGAGAACACTGAAGCTTTCTTT. This codes for CARKNTGENTEAFF.

The V gene is TRBV19, the J gene TRBJ1-2; tentative D call: TRBD1 (6 bases). The length of the CDR3 is 13 residues. V was trimmed by 6 bases and J by 6 bases, leaving 14 bases between them. The germline CDR1 and CDR2 sequences are LNHDA and SQIVND (reference sequence). The DNA for the CDR3 is TGTGCCAGTAGCGGCCTAGGGGGGCATGGCTACACCTTC. It encodes CASSGLGGHGYTF.

This clonotype was counted at least ten times. The chain recombines TRBV6-1 with TRBJ1-1, with D perhaps TRBD1 (6 bases). CDR3 length: 14 amino acids. Trimming cost V 5 bases and J 0 bases, with 10 bases left between them. The germline gives CDR1 MNHNS, CDR2 SASEGT. CDR3 sequence reads: CASSWGTLNTEAFF. As DNA, the CDR3 is TGTGCCAGCAGTTGGGGGACATTGAACACTGAAGCTTTCTTT.